This T cell receptor (beta chain) stems from a study of human T cells and chemical hapten exposure. A note on this clonotype: Antigen: not known.

Time point specified: pre-sensitization, week 0. Treatment defined: therapeutic diphenylcyclopropenone sensitization with weekly scalp DPC. General observations from the study: There was a positive correlation between PT1 expanded TCR counts and patch test score. DPC sensitization left the count of TCRs above 1 in 1000 unchanged. Alopecia affected the donors, so their immune response may differ from healthy people's.

During construction of the library, unique molecular identifiers were attached to individual cDNA molecules for quantitative, reproducible TCR counting. In TCRdb, the RACE reads were re-called with MiXCR into one record per CDR3 protein. The profile shows approximately 260,000 distinct CDR3 sequences, approximately 8% of them singletons. This TCR was sampled from a man aged 18 to 29 with alopecia areata. Some clones in this sample may be carry-over from other donors' samples. The sample here was whole blood, taken in connection with sensitization to the hapten diphenylcyclopropenone (DPC).

This chain's CDR3 is CASSLAEASAEQYF. DNA of the CDR3: TGTGCCAGCAGTTTGGCAGAAGCTTCTGCCGAGCAGTACTTC. The rearrangement uses TRBV27 and TRBJ2-7; D is unresolved. Germline V gene sequence: CDR1 MNHEY, CDR2 SMNVEV (reference sequence). V was shortened by 3 bases and J by 6 bases, with 15 bases between the two germline ends. The CDR3 loop spans 14 amino acids.